Here is one T cell receptor (beta chain) with its context. Its cognate antigen is unknown. The data originate from a study of cytomegalovirus exposure and HLA in healthy donors. Study in general: From some 180 million T cells, an earlier analysis saw approximately 110 million unique TCR beta sequences. Inside one of the first data releases sat about 85 million unique TCRs taken from HLA-typed donors. Whole-study findings and limits: Later analysis suggested most CMV-associated TCR beta chains were HLA-restricted. Through in vitro validation, three CMV-associated chains were shown to be specific for CMV antigens.

With V trimmed by 0 bases and J by 8 bases, 5 bases remained unmatched. Germline loops: CDR1 SGHKS, CDR2 YYEKEE (reference sequence). The CDR3 extends over 16 amino acids. Both 60 Vbeta primers and 13 Jbeta primers went into the PCR. The data were produced by immunoSEQ multiplex PCR, yet TCRdb's version contains in-frame clones alone and is incomplete. The table for this sample gives over 100,000 clones. The source is a man aged 18 to 29 in good health and CMV-seronegative. The chain uses TRBV5-5 and TRBJ1-4; 12 bases are a match to TRBD1. The sequenced sample consisted of PBMCs. The CDR3 sequence is CASSLEGQGAWEKLFF. In nucleotides, the CDR3 is TGTGCCAGCAGCTTGGAGGGACAGGGGGCTTGGGAAAAACTGTTTTTT.